Sequencing of this TCR beta chain was carried out in a study of cytomegalovirus exposure and HLA in healthy donors. The study's findings and limits: It was reported that the classifier diagnosed cytomegalovirus status with high specificity and sensitivity in both the original and validation cohorts.

This CDR3 is built from 18 residues. This clone appeared a few times. Antigen: not known. 13 Jbeta primers and 60 Vbeta primers were used for the PCR. Produced via immunoSEQ multiplex PCR; TCRdb's table is partial and in-frame only. The profile covers 150,000 to 200,000 clones, with 60% to 80% appearing a single time and less than 5.5% taken by the ten largest. The sample consisted of PBMCs. V usage is TRBV21-1 and J usage is TRBJ2-6; TRBD2 is taken as the D call from the table, unchecked against the DNA. TRBV21-1 has pseudogene status. The source of this sequence is a male donor in good health and CMV-seronegative. The CDR3 is CASKRHTCSTSGANVLTF. CDR3 bases: TGTGCCAGCAAGAGGCATACGTGCAGCACCTCTGGGGCCAACGTCCTGACTTTC.